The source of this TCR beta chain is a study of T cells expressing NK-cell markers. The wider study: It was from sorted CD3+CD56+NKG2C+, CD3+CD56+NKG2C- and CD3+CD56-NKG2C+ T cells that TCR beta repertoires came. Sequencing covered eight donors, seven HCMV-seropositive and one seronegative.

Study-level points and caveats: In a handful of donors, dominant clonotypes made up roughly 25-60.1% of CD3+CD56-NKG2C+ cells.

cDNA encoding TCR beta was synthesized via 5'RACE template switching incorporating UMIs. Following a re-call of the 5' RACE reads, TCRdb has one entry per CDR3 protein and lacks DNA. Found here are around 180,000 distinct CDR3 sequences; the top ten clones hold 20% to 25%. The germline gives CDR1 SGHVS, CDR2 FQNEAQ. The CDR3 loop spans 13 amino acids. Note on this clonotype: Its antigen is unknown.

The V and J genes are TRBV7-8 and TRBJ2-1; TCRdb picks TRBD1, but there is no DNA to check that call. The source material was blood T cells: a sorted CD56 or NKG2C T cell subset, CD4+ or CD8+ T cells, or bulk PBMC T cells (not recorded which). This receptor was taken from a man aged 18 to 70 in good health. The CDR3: CASSPGDPAPPFF.